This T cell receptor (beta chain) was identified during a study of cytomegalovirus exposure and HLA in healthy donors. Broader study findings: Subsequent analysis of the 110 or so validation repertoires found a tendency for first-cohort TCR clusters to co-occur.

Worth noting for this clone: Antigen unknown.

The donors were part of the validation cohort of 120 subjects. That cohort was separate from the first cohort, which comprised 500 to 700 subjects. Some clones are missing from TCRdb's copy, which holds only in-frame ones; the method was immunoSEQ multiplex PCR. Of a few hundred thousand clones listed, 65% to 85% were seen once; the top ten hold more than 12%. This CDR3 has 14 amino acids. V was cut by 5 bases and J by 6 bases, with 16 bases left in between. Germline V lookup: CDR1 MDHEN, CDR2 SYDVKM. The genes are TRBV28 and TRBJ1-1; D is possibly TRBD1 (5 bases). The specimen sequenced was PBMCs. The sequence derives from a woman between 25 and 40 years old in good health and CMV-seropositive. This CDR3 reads CASSTNAGVAEAFF. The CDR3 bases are TGTGCCAGCAGTACCAACGCGGGGGTAGCTGAAGCTTTCTTT. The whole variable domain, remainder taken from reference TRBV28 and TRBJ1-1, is DVKVTQSSRYLVKRTGEKVFLECVQDMDHENMFWYRQDPGLGLRLIYFSYDVKMKEKGDIPEGYSVSREKKERFSLILESASTNQTSMYLCASSTNAGVAEAFFGQGTRLTVV.